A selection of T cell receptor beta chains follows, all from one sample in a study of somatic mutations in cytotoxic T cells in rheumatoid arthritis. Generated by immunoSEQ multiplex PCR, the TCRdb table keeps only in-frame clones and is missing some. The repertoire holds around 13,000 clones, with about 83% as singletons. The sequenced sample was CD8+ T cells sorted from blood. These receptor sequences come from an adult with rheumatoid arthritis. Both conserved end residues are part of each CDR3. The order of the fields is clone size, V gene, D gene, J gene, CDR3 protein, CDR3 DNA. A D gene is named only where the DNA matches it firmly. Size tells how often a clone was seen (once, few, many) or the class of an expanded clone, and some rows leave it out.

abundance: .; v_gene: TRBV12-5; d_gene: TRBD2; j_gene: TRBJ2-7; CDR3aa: CASGFWAGGISYEQYF; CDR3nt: TGTGCTAGTGGTTTCTGGGCGGGAGGTATTTCCTACGAGCAGTACTTC
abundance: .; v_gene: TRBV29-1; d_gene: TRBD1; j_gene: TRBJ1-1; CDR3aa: CSVDGQGFEAFF; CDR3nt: TGCAGCGTTGATGGACAGGGATTTGAAGCTTTCTTT
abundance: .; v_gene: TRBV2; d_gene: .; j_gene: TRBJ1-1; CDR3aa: CASSTTGYTEAFF; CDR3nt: TGTGCCAGCAGTACGACAGGATACACTGAAGCTTTCTTT
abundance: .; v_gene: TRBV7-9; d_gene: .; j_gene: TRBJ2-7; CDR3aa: CASSSDSNYEQYF; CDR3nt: TGTGCCAGCAGTTCGGACTCGAACTACGAGCAGTACTTC
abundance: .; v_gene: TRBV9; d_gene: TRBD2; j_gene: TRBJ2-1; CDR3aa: CASSDAGTTDNEQFF; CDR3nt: TGTGCCAGCAGCGATGCCGGGACTACGGACAATGAGCAGTTCTTC
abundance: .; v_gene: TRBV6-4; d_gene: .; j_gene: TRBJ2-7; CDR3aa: CASRPDPRMDEQYF; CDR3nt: TGTGCCAGCAGACCGGACCCTAGGATGGACGAGCAGTACTTC
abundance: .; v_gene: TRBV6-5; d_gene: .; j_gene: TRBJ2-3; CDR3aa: CASSFRTSLSTDTQYF; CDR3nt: TGTGCCAGCAGTTTTCGGACAAGTTTATCCACAGATACGCAGTATTTT
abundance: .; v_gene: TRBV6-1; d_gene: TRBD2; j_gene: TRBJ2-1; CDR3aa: CASSEVGGSGNEQFF; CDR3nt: TGTGCCAGCAGTGAAGTGGGCGGGAGCGGGAATGAGCAGTTCTTC
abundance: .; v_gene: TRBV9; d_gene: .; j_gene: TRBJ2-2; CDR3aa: CASSPPRGRSGELFF; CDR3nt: TGTGCCAGCAGCCCCCCCCGGGGGAGGTCCGGGGAGCTGTTTTTT
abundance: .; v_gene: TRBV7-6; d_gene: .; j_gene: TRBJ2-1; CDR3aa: CASSFRIGNEQFF; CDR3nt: TGTGCCAGCAGCTTCCGGATTGGGAATGAGCAGTTCTTC
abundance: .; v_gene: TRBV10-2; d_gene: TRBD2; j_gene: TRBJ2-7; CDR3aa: CASSILAGPYEQYF; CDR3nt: TGCGCCAGCAGTATCCTAGCGGGACCCTACGAGCAGTACTTC
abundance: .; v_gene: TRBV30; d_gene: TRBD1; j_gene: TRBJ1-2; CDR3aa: CAWRGVGTGRRNDYGYTF; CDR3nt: TGTGCCTGGAGAGGAGTCGGGACAGGACGCCGCAACGACTATGGCTACACCTTC
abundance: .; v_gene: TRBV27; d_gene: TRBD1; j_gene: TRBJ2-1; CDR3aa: CASSVQGSSYNEQFF; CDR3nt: TGTGCCAGCAGCGTACAGGGGTCCTCTTACAATGAGCAGTTCTTC
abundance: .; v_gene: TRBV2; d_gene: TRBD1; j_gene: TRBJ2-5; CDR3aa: CASSVLSTGGRETQYF; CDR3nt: TGTGCCAGCAGTGTTCTATCGACAGGGGGGCGAGAGACCCAGTACTTC
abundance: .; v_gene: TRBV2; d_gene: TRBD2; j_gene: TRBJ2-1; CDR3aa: CASRWTSGGNEQFF; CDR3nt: TGTGCCAGCAGATGGACTAGCGGGGGGAATGAGCAGTTCTTC
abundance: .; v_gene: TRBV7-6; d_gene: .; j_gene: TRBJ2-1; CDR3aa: CASSLSFGLNEQFF; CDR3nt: TGTGCCAGCAGCCTTAGCTTCGGGCTCAATGAGCAGTTCTTC
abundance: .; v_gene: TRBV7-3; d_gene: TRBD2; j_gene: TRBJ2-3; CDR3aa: CASSLSGGSTDTQYF; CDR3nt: TGTGCCAGCAGCTTGAGCGGGGGAAGCACAGATACGCAGTATTTT
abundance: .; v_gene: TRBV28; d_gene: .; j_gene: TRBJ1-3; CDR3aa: CASSHDSSGNTIYF; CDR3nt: TGTGCCAGCAGTCACGACAGCTCTGGAAACACCATATATTTT
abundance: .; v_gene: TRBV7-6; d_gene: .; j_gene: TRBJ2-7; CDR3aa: CASSLLGNTYEQYF; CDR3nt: TGTGCCAGCAGCTTGTTGGGGAATACCTACGAGCAGTACTTC
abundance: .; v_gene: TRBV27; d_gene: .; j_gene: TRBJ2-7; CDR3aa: CASSLQGGPYEQYF; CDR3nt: TGTGCCAGCAGTTTGCAGGGTGGGCCCTACGAGCAGTACTTC
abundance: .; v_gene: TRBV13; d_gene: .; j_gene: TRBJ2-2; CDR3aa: CASSLSTGELFF; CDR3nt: TGTGCCAGCAGCCTCTCAACCGGGGAGCTGTTTTTT
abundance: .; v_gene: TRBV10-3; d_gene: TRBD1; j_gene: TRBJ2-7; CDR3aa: CAISEGGQGIEQYF; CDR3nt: TGTGCCATCAGTGAGGGGGGACAGGGGATCGAGCAGTACTTC
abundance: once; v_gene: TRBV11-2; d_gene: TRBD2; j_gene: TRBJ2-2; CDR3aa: CASSPPAGGTGELFF; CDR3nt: TGTGCCAGCAGCCCCCCGGCGGGAGGCACCGGGGAGCTGTTTTTT
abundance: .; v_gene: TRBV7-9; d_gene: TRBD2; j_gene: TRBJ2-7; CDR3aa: CASSPAGGSSYEQYF; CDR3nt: TGTGCCAGCAGCCCAGCGGGGGGGAGTTCCTACGAGCAGTACTTC
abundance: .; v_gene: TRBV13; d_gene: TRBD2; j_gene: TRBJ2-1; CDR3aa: CASSLSLAGPTYNEQFF; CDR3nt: TGTGCCAGCAGCCTAAGTCTAGCGGGACCCACCTACAATGAGCAGTTCTTC
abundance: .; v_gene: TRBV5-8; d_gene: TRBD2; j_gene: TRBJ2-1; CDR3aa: CASSFGLAANNEQFF; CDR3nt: TGTGCCAGCAGCTTCGGACTAGCGGCCAACAATGAGCAGTTCTTC
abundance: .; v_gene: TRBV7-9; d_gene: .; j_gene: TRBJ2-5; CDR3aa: CASSLEVAGLETQYF; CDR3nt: TGTGCCAGCAGCTTAGAGGTCGCGGGACTGGAGACCCAGTACTTC
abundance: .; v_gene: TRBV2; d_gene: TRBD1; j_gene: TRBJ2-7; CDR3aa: CASRMTGGDGQYF; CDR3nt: TGTGCCAGCAGAATGACAGGGGGCGACGGGCAGTACTTC
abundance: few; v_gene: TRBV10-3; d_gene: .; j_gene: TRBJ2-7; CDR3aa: CAISDVTGTYEQYF; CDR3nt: TGTGCCATCAGTGATGTTACAGGCACCTACGAGCAGTACTTC
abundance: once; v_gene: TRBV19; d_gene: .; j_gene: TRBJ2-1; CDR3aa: CASSIQGSSYNEQFF; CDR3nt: TGTGCCAGTAGTATCCAGGGGTCTAGTTACAATGAGCAGTTCTTC
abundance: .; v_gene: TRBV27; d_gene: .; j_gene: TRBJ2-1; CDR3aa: CASSGVGLRLLNEQFF; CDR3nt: TGTGCCAGCAGTGGTGTGGGATTACGACTACTCAATGAGCAGTTCTTC
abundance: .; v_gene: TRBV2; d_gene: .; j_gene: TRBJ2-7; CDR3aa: CASKLRQKSYEQYF; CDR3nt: TGTGCCAGCAAACTCCGACAGAAATCTTACGAGCAGTACTTC
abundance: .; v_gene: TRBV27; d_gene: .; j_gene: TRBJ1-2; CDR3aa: CASSWRGSRYGYTF; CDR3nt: TGTGCCAGCAGTTGGAGGGGGTCCCGCTATGGCTACACCTTC
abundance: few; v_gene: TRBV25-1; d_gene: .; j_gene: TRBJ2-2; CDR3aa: CASSEEAGELFF; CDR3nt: TGTGCCAGCAGTGAAGAGGCCGGGGAGCTGTTTTTT
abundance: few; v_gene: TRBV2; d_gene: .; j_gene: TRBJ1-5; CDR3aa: CASDTSYSNQPQHF; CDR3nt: TGTGCCAGCGACACCTCATATAGCAATCAGCCCCAGCATTTT
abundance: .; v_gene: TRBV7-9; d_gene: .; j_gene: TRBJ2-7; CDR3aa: CASSLGLKEQYF; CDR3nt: TGTGCCAGCAGCTTAGGGCTGAAAGAGCAGTACTTC
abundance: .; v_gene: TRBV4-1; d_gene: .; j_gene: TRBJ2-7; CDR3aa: CASSQAPGLGSYEQYF; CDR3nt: TGCGCCAGCAGCCAAGCACCGGGTCTTGGATCCTACGAGCAGTACTTC
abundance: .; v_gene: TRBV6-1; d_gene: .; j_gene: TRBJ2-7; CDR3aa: CASSLGGEQYF; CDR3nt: TGTGCCAGCAGTCTAGGAGGCGAGCAGTACTTC